The rows below give T cell receptor beta chains drawn from one sample of a study of follicular helper T cells after annual influenza vaccination. Measured with immunoSEQ multiplex PCR; TCRdb has only the in-frame clones, and not every one. The sample yields about 11,000 clones, about 80% seen once. Sequences were derived from CXCR5- memory CD4+ T cells sorted from blood, sampled on the day of influenza vaccination. These receptors came from an adult who received the influenza vaccine. Each CDR3 is given with its conserved first and last residue. The order of the fields is V gene, J gene, CDR3 protein.

>TRBV28|TRBJ1-6
CAAFGQGIGNSPLHF
>TRBV6-5|TRBJ2-7
CASIRDTLRGEQYF
>TRBV29-1|TRBJ2-5
CSGGYQETQYF
>TRBV6-5|TRBJ1-1
CASSRPAVMNTEAFF
>TRBV5-1|TRBJ1-1
CASSLGQGGITEAFF
>TRBV5-6|TRBJ1-3
CASSRADNSGNTIYF
>TRBV9|TRBJ1-4
CASSVTANEKLFF
>TRBV28|TRBJ1-2
CASSLPNYRGPNYGYTF
>TRBV7-3|TRBJ1-3
CASSRPVGGAGNTIYF
>TRBV5-1|TRBJ1-2
CASSPGDRTNYGYTF
>TRBV5-1|TRBJ2-7
CASSLGQASSYEQYF
>TRBV5-1|TRBJ2-7
CASSLQSGTGSRGSSYEQYF
>TRBV28|TRBJ2-7
CASSSAGTGDGEQYF
>TRBV5-8|TRBJ1-6
CASTTGSSYNSPLHF
>TRBV7-2|TRBJ2-5
CASRRRMAGGELFETQYF
>TRBV28|TRBJ2-7
CASSRGSPYEQYF
>TRBV15|TRBJ2-5
CATSRSGQGGKETQYF
>TRBV7-2|TRBJ2-1
CASSLQGYEQFF
>TRBV12-2|TRBJ2-7
CASRPSGTSTYEQYF
>TRBV2|TRBJ1-4
CASRTTTFNEKLFF
>TRBV7-2|TRBJ2-2
CASSLATAANTGELFF
>TRBV4-1|TRBJ2-3
CASSQEGQGGFTDTQYF
>TRBV5-5|TRBJ2-2
CASSFHRVLGNTGELFF
>TRBV4-2|TRBJ1-1
CASSQEEGTEAFF
>TRBV7-8|TRBJ2-5
CASSFETGLQETQYF
>TRBV5-1|TRBJ1-1
CASSLWGAGTEAFF
>TRBV10-1|TRBJ2-1
CASSDRTSGGNYNEQFF
>TRBV15|TRBJ2-5
CATSRSGTGNGETQYF
>TRBV11-2|TRBJ2-5
CASRPAKETQYF
>TRBV11-2|TRBJ2-5
CASSLVQETQYF
>TRBV2|TRBJ2-6
CASSRQGIAGANVLTF
>TRBV7-3|TRBJ2-2
CASSPSGGRTGELFF
>TRBV28|TRBJ1-2
CASSNSDNLYGYTF
>TRBV7-6|TRBJ2-2
CASSLKLAGAGELFF
>TRBV28|TRBJ2-5
CASSSPDREETQYF
>TRBV18|TRBJ2-1
CASSPQSSSYNEQFF
>TRBV6-6|TRBJ1-1
CASRQGTGTEAFF